The sequence of this T cell receptor beta chain was determined in a study of molecular identifiers for immune sequencing clone quantification. Study background: Split five ways in replicates, RNA from approximately 20,000 or 100,000 naive CD8 cells had four portions sequenced.

Per germline, CDR1 LGHNT and CDR2 FRNRAP. The CDR3 is made up of 17 amino acids. Trimming cost V 0 bases and J 0 bases, with 13 bases left between them. Isolation of naive CD8 T cells was achieved by sorting on a CD8+CD4-CCR7+CD45RA+ phenotype. Each CDR3 protein gets one entry after TCRdb re-called the PCR reads with MiXCR. The data show fewer than 350,000 distinct CDR3 sequences, roughly a quarter seen once. This clonotype turned up a few times. The sequence was collected from a human donor in good health. Some libraries in this study had Jurkat cell RNA spiked in. Sample: naive CD8+ T cells from blood, with Jurkat cell RNA spiked in. Stated subset: FACS-sorted CD8+CD4-CCR7+CD45RA+ naive T cells. This chain uses TRBV12-5 with TRBJ2-3; D is perhaps TRBD2 (7 bases). The CDR3, as DNA: TGTGCTAGTGGTTTGGTACGGGGGCGGGGGAGCACAGATACGCAGTATTTT. Its protein is CASGLVRGRGSTDTQYF.